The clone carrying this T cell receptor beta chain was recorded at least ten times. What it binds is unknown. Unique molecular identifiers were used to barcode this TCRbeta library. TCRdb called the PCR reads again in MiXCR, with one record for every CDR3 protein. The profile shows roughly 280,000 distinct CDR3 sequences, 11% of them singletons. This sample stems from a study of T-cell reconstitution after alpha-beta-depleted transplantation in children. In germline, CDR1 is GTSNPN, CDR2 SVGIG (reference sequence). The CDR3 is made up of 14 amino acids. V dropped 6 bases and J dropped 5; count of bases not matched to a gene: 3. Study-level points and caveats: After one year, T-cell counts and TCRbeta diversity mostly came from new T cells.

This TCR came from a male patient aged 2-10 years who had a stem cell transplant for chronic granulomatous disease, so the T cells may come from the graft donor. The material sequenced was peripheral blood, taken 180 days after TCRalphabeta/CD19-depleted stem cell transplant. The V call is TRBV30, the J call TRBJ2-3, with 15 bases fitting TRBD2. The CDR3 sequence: CACRTSGRGDTQYF. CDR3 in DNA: TGTGCCTGCCGGACTAGCGGGAGGGGAGATACGCAGTATTTT. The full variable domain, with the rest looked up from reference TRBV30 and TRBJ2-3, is SQTIHQWPATLVQPVGSPLSLECTVEGTSNPNLYWYRQAAGRGLQLLFYSVGIGQISSEVPQNLSASRPQDRQFILSSKKLLLSDSGFYLCACRTSGRGDTQYFGPGTRLTVL.